This T cell receptor (beta chain) was captured by sequencing in a study of T cells after yellow fever vaccination. The CDR3 is 15 amino acids. The germline V gene has CDR1 SGHRS and CDR2 YFSETQ. V was pared by 2 bases and J by 0 bases, with 11 bases between. This clonotype was observed a handful of times. TCRdb reprocessed the 5' RACE reads via MiXCR and lists one record per CDR3 protein. The table records a few hundred thousand distinct CDR3 sequences, 3% to 4.5% of them present only once. The material sequenced was PBMCs, taken 5 days after the yellow fever booster vaccination. The clonotype comes from a man younger than 35 who received the YFV17D yellow fever vaccine. V usage is TRBV5-1 and J usage is TRBJ1-2; D remains unclear. CDR3 residues: CASSFQNTANYGYTF. Here the CDR3 DNA reads TGCGCCAGCAGCTTTCAGAATACCGCTAACTATGGCTACACCTTC.